Listed here are 26 T cell receptor beta chains from one sample, sequenced in a study of blood T cell repertoires in COVID-19. TCRdb's copy holds only in-frame clones and misses some; the assay was immunoSEQ multiplex PCR. The sample has around 300,000 clones, about nine tenths seen once; the top ten hold 1.5% to 2%. Input material: PBMCs or T cells enriched from blood (not recorded which). Source of these receptors: an older woman who had recovered from COVID-19.

J is TRBJ2-5 and V is TRBV5-1; TRBD2 aligns across 7 bases. The CDR3 consists of 14 residues. The junction had 9 bases not matched to a gene; V was cut back by 5 bases and J by 5 bases. CDR1 is SGHRS, CDR2 YFSETQ, per germline. The CDR3 DNA reads as TGCGCCAGCAGAGCGGGACCGAAGGGGGAGACCCAGTACTTC. Protein: CASRAGPKGETQYF.

J is TRBJ2-1 and V is TRBV7-6; no firm D call. The CDR3 is 18 amino acids. The V and J ends lost 2 bases and 3 bases respectively, with 20 bases between them. In germline, CDR1 is SGHVS, CDR2 FNYEAQ. CDR3 protein: CASSLYNSVVEIYNEQFF. CDR3 nucleotide sequence: TGTGCCAGCAGCTTATACAACAGTGTAGTTGAAATCTACAATGAGCAGTTCTTC.

V gene TRBV5-6 combines with J gene TRBJ2-3; D is unresolved. Germline V gene sequence: CDR1 SGHDT, CDR2 YYEEEE. Trimming took off 4 bases at V and 0 bases at J, with 15 bases between the two ends. This CDR3 comprises 16 residues. CDR3 nucleotides: TGTGCCAGCAGCCCCCCGTCAGGCTTTAGCACAGATACGCAGTATTTT. This translates into CASSPPSGFSTDTQYF.

This chain links TRBV5-5 with TRBJ1-1; tentatively, D is TRBD1 (6 bases). Trimming removed 4 bases at V and 0 bases at J, with 10 bases between. Germline CDR1 and CDR2: SGHKS and YYEKEE (reference sequence). The CDR3 sequence is 14 residues long. Here the CDR3 reads CASSQGWVNTEAFF. The CDR3 DNA is TGTGCCAGCAGCCAGGGGTGGGTGAACACTGAAGCTTTCTTT. The full variable domain, with the rest looked up from reference TRBV5-5 and TRBJ1-1, is DAGVTQSPTHLIKTRGQQVTLRCSPISGHKSVSWYQQVLGQGPQFIFQYYEKEERGRGNFPDRFSARQFPNYSSELNVNALLLGDSALYLCASSQGWVNTEAFFGQGTRLTVV.

This clone was observed a handful of times. This chain links TRBV7-9 with TRBJ2-7, with a weak D call TRBD1 (6 bases). V dropped 5 bases and J dropped 4 bases, with 18 bases sitting between them. The CDR3 totals 15 residues. Germline values: CDR1 SEHNR, CDR2 FQNEAQ (reference sequence). The CDR3, as DNA: TGTGCCAGCAGCCCAGTGGGTGACAGGACTTACGAGCAGTACTTC. It translates to CASSPVGDRTYEQYF.

The genes are TRBV5-1 and TRBJ2-7; 7 bases are shared with TRBD2. CDR3 length: 12 amino acids. CDR1 and CDR2 from the germline V gene are SGHRS and YFSETQ. V gave up 0 bases and J gave up 8 bases; unmatched junction bases: 2. CDR3 protein: CASSLAGGKQYF. CDR3 DNA: TGCGCCAGCAGCTTGGCCGGGGGGAAGCAGTACTTC.

The V gene is TRBV28, the J gene TRBJ1-2, with TRBD1 matching 7 bases. Germline trimming cut 7 bases from V and 5 bases from J; bases unmatched to any gene: 1. Per the germline V gene, CDR1 is MDHEN and CDR2 is SYDVKM. This CDR3 contains 11 residues. CDR3 protein: CASTTGYGYTF. For the CDR3, the DNA is TGTGCCAGCACGACAGGGTATGGCTACACCTTC.

This chain links TRBV10-2 with TRBJ1-1, with D perhaps TRBD1 (5 bases). V lost 8 bases, J lost 0 bases, and 13 bases lay in between. Germline assignment: CDR1 WSHSY and CDR2 SAAADI. This CDR3 is built from 14 residues. The CDR3 DNA sequence: TGCGCCAGCCGGACACACTTAATGAACACTGAAGCTTTCTTT. Translated, it gives CASRTHLMNTEAFF.

The V gene is TRBV9, the J gene TRBJ1-4; TRBD1 matches at 7 bases. CDR1 and CDR2 from the germline V gene are SGDLS and YYNGEE. The CDR3 loop spans 16 amino acids. With V trimmed by 0 bases and J by 6 bases, 8 bases remained unmatched. CDR3 region: CASSVALRQGDEKLFF. As DNA, the CDR3 is TGTGCCAGCAGCGTAGCTCTGAGACAGGGCGATGAAAAACTGTTTTTT.

The rearrangement joins TRBV27 to TRBJ1-2; D possibly corresponds to TRBD1 (5 bases). Germline V gene data show CDR1 as MNHEY and CDR2 as SMNVEV (reference sequence). V lost 10 bases to trimming and J lost 6 bases, with 18 bases between them. This CDR3 spans 13 amino acids. As DNA, the CDR3 is TGTGCCACTCGCGGGACGGCAGCTAATGGCTACACCTTC. Translation gives CATRGTAANGYTF.

The chain employs TRBV2 and TRBJ1-2; D unresolved. The V gene lost 7 bases and the J gene lost 4 bases, with 7 bases spanning the gap. Germline V gene sequence: CDR1 SNHLY, CDR2 FYNNEI. The CDR3 has 11 residues. CDR3 nucleotide sequence: TGTGCCAGCACACAGTCCTATGGCTACACCTTC. Translated: CASTQSYGYTF.

A note on this clone: In the same sample, other DNA sequences code for this CDR3. V is TRBV7-9 and J is TRBJ2-7; D is ambiguous. This CDR3 comprises 12 residues. Germline CDR1 is SEHNR and CDR2 is FQNEAQ (reference sequence). V was clipped by 5 bases and J by 0 bases, with 5 bases between them. The CDR3, as DNA: TGTGCCAGCAGCCCGAGCTCCTACGAGCAGTACTTC. This gives the protein CASSPSSYEQYF.

About this clone itself: One end of the junction varies from germline; a read error may be responsible. The rearrangement links TRBV11-3 to TRBJ2-5, with TRBD2 matching over 7 bases. In germline, CDR1 is SGHNT, CDR2 YENEEA. This CDR3 contains 15 residues. The CDR3 DNA sequence: TGTGCCAGCAGCTTAGGGGGAGGGTCCCAAAAGACCCAGTACTTC. It encodes CASSLGGGSQKTQYF.

The chain carries TRBV11-3 and TRBJ2-7; TRBD1 might be the D (6 bases). This CDR3 has 14 amino acids. With 4 bases removed from V and 3 bases from J, the gap between germline ends came to 13 bases. The germline gives CDR1 SGHNT, CDR2 YENEEA. This CDR3 reads CASSSTRTDYEQYF. The CDR3 DNA reads as TGTGCCAGCAGCTCAACCCGGACAGACTACGAGCAGTACTTC. The full variable domain, completed using reference TRBV11-3 and TRBJ2-7, is EAGVVQSPRYKIIEKKQPVAFWCNPISGHNTLYWYLQNLGQGPELLIRYENEEAVDDSQLPKDRFSAERLKGVDSTLKIQPAELGDSAVYLCASSSTRTDYEQYFGPGTRLTVT.

The table lists this clone with many counts. The chain has TRBV7-9 and TRBJ2-7; possibly TRBD1 for D (5 bases). This CDR3 contains 15 residues. Trimming pared 5 bases from V and 6 bases from J, leaving 20 bases between. The germline V gene encodes CDR1 SEHNR and CDR2 FQNEAQ (reference sequence). CDR3 bases: TGTGCCAGCAGCCACCCCCCCCGCGACAGAGGCGAGCAGTACTTC. Its translation: CASSHPPRDRGEQYF. Full variable domain (outside the CDR3, taken from reference TRBV7-9 and TRBJ2-7): DTGVSQNPRHKITKRGQNVTFRCDPISEHNRLYWYRQTLGQGPEFLTYFQNEAQLEKSRLLSDRFSAERPKGSFSTLEIQRTEQGDSAMYLCASSHPPRDRGEQYFGPGTRLTVT.

The chain couples TRBV3-1 (or the pseudogene TRBV3-2) to TRBJ1-5; D ambiguous. Germline V gives CDR1 LGHDT, CDR2 YNNKEL (reference sequence). CDR3 length equals 13 residues. V lost 0 bases, J lost 11 bases, and 11 bases lay in between. CDR3 sequence (DNA): TGTGCCAGCAGCCAAGATTTCGTGGGAGCCCAGCATTTT. Its translation: CASSQDFVGAQHF.

The chain combines TRBV10-1 with TRBJ2-3; TRBD2 matches 7 bases. V shed 0 bases and J 1 base; nucleotides not matched to a gene: 1. Germline CDR1 WNHNN, CDR2 SYGVQD (reference sequence). The CDR3 sequence is 15 residues long. Written as DNA, the CDR3 is TGCGCCAGCAGTGAGTCACGGGGGGGCACAGATACGCAGTATTTT. Amino acids: CASSESRGGTDTQYF.

The chain has TRBV9 and TRBJ2-7; 9 nucleotides align to TRBD1. Trimming removed 4 bases from V and 2 bases from J; junction bases left unmatched: 4. The CDR3 is 14 amino acids. In germline, CDR1 is SGDLS, CDR2 YYNGEE. CDR3 region: CASSRDRATYEQYF. The CDR3 nucleotides read TGTGCCAGCAGCCGGGACAGGGCCACCTACGAGCAGTACTTC.

The chain combines TRBV20-1 with TRBJ1-2, with TRBD1 as a possible D gene (5 bases). This CDR3 comprises 11 residues. Germline V gene data show CDR1 as DFQATT and CDR2 as SNEGSKA (reference sequence). The V and J ends lost 3 bases and 7 bases respectively, with 9 bases between them. The DNA of the CDR3 is TGCAGTGCTAGTCGAGACAGTGGCTACACCTTC. Translated: CSASRDSGYTF.

The chain links TRBV11-3 to TRBJ2-7; D perhaps matches TRBD1 (7 bases). The V gene lost 5 bases and the J gene lost 2 bases, with 10 bases spanning the gap. This CDR3 spans 13 amino acids. CDR1 and CDR2 from the germline V gene are SGHNT and YENEEA. The CDR3 spells CASSPGGTYEQYF. As DNA, the CDR3 is TGTGCCAGCAGCCCAGGGGGGACCTACGAGCAGTACTTC.

The CDR3 region is CASSLWQNQPQHF. CDR3 in DNA: TGTGCCAGCAGTTTGTGGCAGAATCAGCCCCAGCATTTT. The chain is built from TRBV27 and TRBJ1-5; no clear D gene. Trimming left V 3 bases short and J 4 bases short, with 7 bases between. This CDR3 spans 13 amino acids. The germline V gene encodes CDR1 MNHEY and CDR2 SMNVEV (reference sequence).

The chain is built from TRBV28 and TRBJ1-5; TRBD1 matches at 11 bases. V gave up 5 bases and J gave up 0 bases; unmatched junction bases: 9. Looked up from germline, CDR1 is MDHEN and CDR2 is SYDVKM. The CDR3 has 18 residues. CDR3 in DNA: TGTGCCAGCAGTACAACCGGGACAGGGGGAAATAGCAATCAGCCCCAGCATTTT. Protein sequence: CASSTTGTGGNSNQPQHF.

V usage is TRBV30 and J usage is TRBJ1-4; D is possibly TRBD1 (5 bases). This CDR3 is built from 12 residues. Germline loops: CDR1 GTSNPN, CDR2 SVGIG (reference sequence). Trimming took off 5 bases at V and 5 bases at J, with 9 bases between the two ends. CDR3 bases: TGTGCCTGGGGGGGAGGAAATGAAAAACTGTTTTTT. It specifies CAWGGGNEKLFF.

J is TRBJ2-3 and V is TRBV5-4; 7 nucleotides align to TRBD1. This CDR3 spans 15 amino acids. After removal of 0 bases from V and 6 bases from J, the junction contained 7 bases not matched to a gene. Germline CDR1 and CDR2: SGHNT and YYREEE (reference sequence). The CDR3 DNA is TGTGCCAGCAGCTTGGACGAGGGGGCCATGGATACGCAGTATTTT. The encoded protein is CASSLDEGAMDTQYF.

J is TRBJ1-1 and V is TRBV2; D remains ambiguous. Germline CDR1 SNHLY, CDR2 FYNNEI. V lost 2 bases and J 5 bases, leaving 12 bases between the germline ends. There are 14 residues in the CDR3. CDR3 in amino acids: CASSEIGVTTEAFF. The CDR3 bases are TGTGCCAGCAGTGAAATAGGAGTAACTACTGAAGCTTTCTTT.

The V gene is TRBV7-3, the J gene TRBJ1-6; no clear D. In germline, CDR1 is SGHTA, CDR2 FQGTGA. There are 13 residues in the CDR3. Trimming stripped 5 bases from V and 6 bases from J, with 8 bases between. CDR3 nucleotides: TGTGCCAGCAGCGCTGCGGTTAATTCACCCCTCCACTTT. Translating gives CASSAAVNSPLHF.